In its sample, the clone carrying this T cell receptor (beta chain) was seen many times. The data were taken from a study of T cells in Graves' hyperthyroidism and ophthalmopathy. Germline CDR1 and CDR2: LNHDA and SQIVND (reference sequence). J was trimmed by 2 bases and V by 7 bases; bases with no gene match: 7. The CDR3 totals 15 residues. Patients were excluded for uncontrolled infection, other autoimmune disease, pregnancy or lactation. The study based diagnoses on clinical symptoms, serum thyroxine and TRAb, thyroid ultrasound and orbital computed tomography. Regions amplified from RNA transcripts were the TCR beta CDR3 regions. A first-round RT-PCR of the TCR CDR3 used the HTBI primer set. TCRdb reprocessed the multiplex PCR reads with MiXCR, giving one entry per CDR3 protein. Of a few hundred thousand distinct CDR3 sequences detected, roughly 14% appear once; the ten largest clones hold 5.5% to 7.5%.

V and J are TRBV19 and TRBJ1-5, with 8 bases identical to TRBD1. The TCR comes from a woman in her 30s with Graves' hyperthyroidism that later progressed to Graves' ophthalmopathy. The specimen was blood. The CDR3 coding sequence is TGTGCCAGTATTGAAACGGGACAGGGCAATCAGCCCCAGCATTTT. It encodes CASIETGQGNQPQHF.